This T cell receptor (beta chain) was recorded in a study of OX40 agonist ivuxolimab in advanced cancers. For the study at large: The study reported partial responses in three patients: one hepatocellular carcinoma, two cutaneous melanoma. Study-level findings and limits: Expanded clones tended on average to be more numerous among CD8+ T cells than CD4+.

CDR3 size: 13 residues. The germline gives CDR1 MNHNS, CDR2 SASEGT. V lost 7 bases and J 1 base, leaving 10 bases between the germline ends. Points on this clone: The antigen remains undetermined.

Here immunoSEQ multiplex PCR was the method, and the copy in TCRdb shows in-frame clones only, minus some. The sample consists of about 130,000 clones, 75% to 95% of them appearing once. The chain employs TRBV6-1 and TRBJ1-1; possibly TRBD1 for D (6 bases). The TCR originated in an adult with an advanced solid tumor such as melanoma, head and neck, liver or kidney cancer. This specimen was CD4+ or CD8+ T cells sorted from blood, taken in a trial of the OX40 agonist ivuxolimab. The CDR3 nucleotides read TGTGCCAGCACTCGGACAGCGAACACTGAAGCTTTCTTT. Its translation: CASTRTANTEAFF.